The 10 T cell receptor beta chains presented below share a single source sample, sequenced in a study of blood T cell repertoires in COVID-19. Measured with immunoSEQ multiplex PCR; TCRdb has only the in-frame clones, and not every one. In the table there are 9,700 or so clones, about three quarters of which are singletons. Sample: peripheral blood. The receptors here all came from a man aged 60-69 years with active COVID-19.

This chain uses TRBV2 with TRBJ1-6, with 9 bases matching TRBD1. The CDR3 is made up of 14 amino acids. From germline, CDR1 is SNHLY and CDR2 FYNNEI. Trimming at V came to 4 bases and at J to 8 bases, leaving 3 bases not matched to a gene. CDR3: CASSGGQGDSPLHF. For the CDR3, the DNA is TGTGCCAGCAGTGGGGGACAGGGCGATTCACCCCTCCACTTT.

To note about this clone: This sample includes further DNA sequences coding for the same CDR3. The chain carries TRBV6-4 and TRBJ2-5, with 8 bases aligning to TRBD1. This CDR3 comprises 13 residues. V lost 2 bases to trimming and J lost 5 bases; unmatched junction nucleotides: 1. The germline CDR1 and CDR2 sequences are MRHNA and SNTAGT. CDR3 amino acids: CASSDNRGETQYF. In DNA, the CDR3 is TGTGCCAGCAGTGACAACAGGGGGGAGACCCAGTACTTC.

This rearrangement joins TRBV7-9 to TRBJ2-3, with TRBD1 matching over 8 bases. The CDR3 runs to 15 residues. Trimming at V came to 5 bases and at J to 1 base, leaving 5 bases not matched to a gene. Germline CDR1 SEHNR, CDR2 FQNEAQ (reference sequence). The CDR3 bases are TGTGCCAGCAGCGACGGACAGGGTGGCACAGATACGCAGTATTTT. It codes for CASSDGQGGTDTQYF.

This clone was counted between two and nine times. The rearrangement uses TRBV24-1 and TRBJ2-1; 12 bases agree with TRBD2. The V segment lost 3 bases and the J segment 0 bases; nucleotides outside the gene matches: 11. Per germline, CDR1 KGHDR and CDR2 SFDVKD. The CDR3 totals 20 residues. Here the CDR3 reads CATSDPSTSGSRTSYNEQFF. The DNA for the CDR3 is TGTGCCACCAGTGATCCATCGACTAGCGGGAGCAGGACCTCCTACAATGAGCAGTTCTTC.

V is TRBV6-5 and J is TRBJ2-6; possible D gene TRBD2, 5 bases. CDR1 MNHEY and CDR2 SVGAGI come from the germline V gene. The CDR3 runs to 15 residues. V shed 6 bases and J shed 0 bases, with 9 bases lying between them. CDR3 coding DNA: TGTGCCAGCAGGCCCGGGGACTCTGGGGCCAACGTCCTGACTTTC. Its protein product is CASRPGDSGANVLTF.

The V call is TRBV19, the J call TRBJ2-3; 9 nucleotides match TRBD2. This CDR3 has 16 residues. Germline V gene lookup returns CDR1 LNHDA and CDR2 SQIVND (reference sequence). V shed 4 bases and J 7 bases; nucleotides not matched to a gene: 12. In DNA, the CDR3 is TGTGCCAGTAGTACGCGGGGAGCGGGGGGCTCGCATACGCAGTATTTT. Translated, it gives CASSTRGAGGSHTQYF.

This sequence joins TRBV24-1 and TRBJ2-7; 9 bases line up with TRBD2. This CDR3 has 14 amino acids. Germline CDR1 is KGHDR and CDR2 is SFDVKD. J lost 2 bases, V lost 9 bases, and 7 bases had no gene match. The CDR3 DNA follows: TGTGCCACCTCCCTAGCGGGACCCCCCTACGAGCAGTACTTC. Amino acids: CATSLAGPPYEQYF.

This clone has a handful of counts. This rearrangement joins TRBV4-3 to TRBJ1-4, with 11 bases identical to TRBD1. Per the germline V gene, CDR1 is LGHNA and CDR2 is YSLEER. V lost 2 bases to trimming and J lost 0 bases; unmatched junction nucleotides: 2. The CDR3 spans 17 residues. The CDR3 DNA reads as TGCGCCAGCAGCCAAACGGGACAGGGGGCAACTAATGAAAAACTGTTTTTT. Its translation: CASSQTGQGATNEKLFF.

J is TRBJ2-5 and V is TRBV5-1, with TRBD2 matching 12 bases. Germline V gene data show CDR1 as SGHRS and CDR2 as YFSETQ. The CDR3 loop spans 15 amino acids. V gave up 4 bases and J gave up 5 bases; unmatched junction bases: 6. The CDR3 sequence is CASSGGLAGLETQYF. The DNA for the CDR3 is TGCGCCAGCAGCGGCGGACTAGCGGGGTTGGAGACCCAGTACTTC.

CDR3 protein: CASSSKTDRGNTGELFF. The CDR3 DNA is TGTGCCAGCAGCTCCAAAACGGACAGGGGGAACACCGGGGAGCTGTTTTTT. J is TRBJ2-2 and V is TRBV7-6, with 9 bases fitting TRBD1. CDR1 and CDR2 (germline): SGHVS, FNYEAQ. This CDR3 has 17 residues. J gave up 1 base and V 4 bases, and 7 bases lay outside the gene matches.